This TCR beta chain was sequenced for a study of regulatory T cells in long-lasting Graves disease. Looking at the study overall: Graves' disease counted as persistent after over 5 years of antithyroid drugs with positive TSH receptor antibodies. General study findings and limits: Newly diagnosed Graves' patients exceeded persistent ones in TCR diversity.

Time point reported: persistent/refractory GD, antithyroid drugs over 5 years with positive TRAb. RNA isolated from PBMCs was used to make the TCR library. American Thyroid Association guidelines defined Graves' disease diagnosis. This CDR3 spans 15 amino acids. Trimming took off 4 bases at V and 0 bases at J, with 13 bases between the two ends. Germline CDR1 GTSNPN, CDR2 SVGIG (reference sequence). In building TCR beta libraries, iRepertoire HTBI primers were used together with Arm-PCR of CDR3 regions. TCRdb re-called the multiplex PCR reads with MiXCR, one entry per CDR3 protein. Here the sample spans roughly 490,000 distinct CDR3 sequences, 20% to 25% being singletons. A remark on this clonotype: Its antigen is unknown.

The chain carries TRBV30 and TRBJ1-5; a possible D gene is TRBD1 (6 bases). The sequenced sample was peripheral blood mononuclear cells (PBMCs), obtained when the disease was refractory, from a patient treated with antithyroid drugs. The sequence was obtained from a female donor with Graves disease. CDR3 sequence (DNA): TGTGCCTGGAATGAGGGGGTTTATAGCAATCAGCCCCAGCATTTT. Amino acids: CAWNEGVYSNQPQHF. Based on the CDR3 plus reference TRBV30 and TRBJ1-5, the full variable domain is SQTIHQWPATLVQPVGSPLSLECTVEGTSNPNLYWYRQAAGRGLQLLFYSVGIGQISSEVPQNLSASRPQDRQFILSSKKLLLSDSGFYLCAWNEGVYSNQPQHFGDGTRLSIL.